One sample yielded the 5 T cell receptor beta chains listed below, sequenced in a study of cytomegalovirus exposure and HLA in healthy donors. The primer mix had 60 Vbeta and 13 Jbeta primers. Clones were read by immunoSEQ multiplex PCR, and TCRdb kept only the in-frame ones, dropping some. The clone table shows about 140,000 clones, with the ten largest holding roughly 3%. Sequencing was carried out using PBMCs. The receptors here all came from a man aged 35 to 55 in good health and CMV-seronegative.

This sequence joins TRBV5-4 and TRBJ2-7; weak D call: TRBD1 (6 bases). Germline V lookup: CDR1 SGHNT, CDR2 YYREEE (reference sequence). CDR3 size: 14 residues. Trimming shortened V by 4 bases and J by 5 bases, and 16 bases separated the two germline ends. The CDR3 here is CASSKAQGWDEQYF. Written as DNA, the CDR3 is TGTGCCAGCAGCAAGGCGCAGGGGTGGGACGAGCAGTACTTC.

The CDR3 DNA reads TGTGCCAGCAGCTCCCTCCAGGGTACGGGCTACGAGCAGTACTTC. It yields the protein CASSSLQGTGYEQYF. The rearrangement uses TRBV5-4 and TRBJ2-7; possibly TRBD1 for D (5 bases). This CDR3 has 15 amino acids. The germline V and J ends were trimmed by 3 bases and 3 bases, with 16 bases remaining between them. Germline CDR1 is SGHNT and CDR2 is YYREEE (reference sequence). Drawing the rest from reference TRBV5-4 and TRBJ2-7, the complete variable domain is ETGVTQSPTHLIKTRGQQVTLRCSSQSGHNTVSWYQQALGQGPQFIFQYYREEENGRGNFPPRFSGLQFPNYSSELNVNALELDDSALYLCASSSLQGTGYEQYFGPGTRLTVT.

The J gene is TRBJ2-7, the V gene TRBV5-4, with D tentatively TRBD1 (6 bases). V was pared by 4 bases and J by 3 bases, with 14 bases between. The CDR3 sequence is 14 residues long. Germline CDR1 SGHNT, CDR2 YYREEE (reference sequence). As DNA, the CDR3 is TGTGCCAGCAGCCCCACAGGGTTCAGCTACGAGCAGTACTTC. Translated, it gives CASSPTGFSYEQYF.

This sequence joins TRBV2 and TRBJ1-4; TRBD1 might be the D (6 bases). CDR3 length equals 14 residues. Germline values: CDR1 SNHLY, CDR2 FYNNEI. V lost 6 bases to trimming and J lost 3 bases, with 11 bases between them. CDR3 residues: CASRGGAPNEKLFF. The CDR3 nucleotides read TGTGCCAGCAGGGGGGGGGCGCCTAATGAAAAACTGTTTTTT.

CDR3 nucleotide sequence: TGTGCCAGCAGCCAAGATTTTCCGTTTTCACCCCTCCACTTT. It encodes CASSQDFPFSPLHF. V and J are TRBV14 and TRBJ1-6, with D hard to call. Trimming took off 0 bases at V and 9 bases at J, with 9 bases between the two ends. The V gene's germline CDR1 is SGHDN and CDR2 FVKESK. The CDR3 has 14 amino acids.